A selection of T cell receptor beta chains follows, all from one sample in a study of cytomegalovirus exposure and HLA in healthy donors. Clones were read by immunoSEQ multiplex PCR, and TCRdb kept only the in-frame ones, dropping some. The sample includes approximately 190,000 clones. Sequenced material: PBMCs. The receptors originated from a man aged 25 to 40 in good health and CMV-seronegative. CDR3s include the opening cysteine and the closing phenylalanine or tryptophan. The D gene is left open where the match is weak. The size entry is marked missing in some rows and otherwise reads once, few, many or a size class.

clone size: .; D gene: TRBD2; J gene: TRBJ2-3; V gene: TRBV7-2; CDR3 protein: CASSRGGLASTDTQYF; CDR3 DNA: TGTGCCAGCAGCAGGGGGGGACTAGCAAGCACAGATACGCAGTATTTT
clone size: .; D gene: .; J gene: TRBJ2-3; V gene: TRBV2; CDR3 protein: CASSEIYTDTQYF; CDR3 DNA: TGTGCCAGCAGCGAGATTTACACAGATACGCAGTATTTT
clone size: .; D gene: .; J gene: TRBJ2-1; V gene: TRBV2; CDR3 protein: CASSEEFLGANEQFF; CDR3 DNA: TGTGCCAGCAGTGAAGAATTTCTGGGGGCGAATGAGCAGTTCTTC
clone size: .; D gene: .; J gene: TRBJ1-2; V gene: TRBV20-1; CDR3 protein: CSARASYGYTF; CDR3 DNA: TGCAGTGCTAGAGCCAGCTATGGCTACACCTTC
clone size: .; D gene: .; J gene: TRBJ2-1; V gene: TRBV2; CDR3 protein: CASTRYLANNEQFF; CDR3 DNA: TGTGCCAGCACCCGATACCTAGCCAACAATGAGCAGTTCTTC
clone size: .; D gene: .; J gene: TRBJ1-5; V gene: TRBV30; CDR3 protein: CAWSGEVNQPQHF; CDR3 DNA: TGTGCCTGGAGTGGAGAGGTCAATCAGCCCCAGCATTTT
clone size: .; D gene: .; J gene: TRBJ2-5; V gene: TRBV9; CDR3 protein: CASSVGNSVQETQYF; CDR3 DNA: TGTGCCAGCAGCGTAGGGAATAGCGTACAAGAGACCCAGTACTTC
clone size: .; D gene: .; J gene: TRBJ2-4; V gene: TRBV14; CDR3 protein: CASSQDSYIQYF; CDR3 DNA: TGTGCCAGCAGCCAAGATAGTTACATTCAGTACTTC
clone size: .; D gene: .; J gene: TRBJ1-4; V gene: TRBV7-9; CDR3 protein: CASSPHRGVSTNEKLFF; CDR3 DNA: TGTGCCAGCAGCCCCCACCGGGGTGTTTCAACTAATGAAAAACTGTTTTTT
clone size: .; D gene: .; J gene: TRBJ1-5; V gene: TRBV11-3; CDR3 protein: CASSLNSNQPQHF; CDR3 DNA: TGTGCCAGCAGCTTGAACAGTAATCAGCCCCAGCATTTT
clone size: .; D gene: .; J gene: TRBJ2-2; V gene: TRBV5-1; CDR3 protein: CASSLIFVVNTGELFF; CDR3 DNA: TGCGCCAGCAGCTTGATTTTTGTAGTGAACACCGGGGAGCTGTTTTTT
clone size: .; D gene: TRBD1; J gene: TRBJ2-7; V gene: TRBV18; CDR3 protein: CASSPEELGQSVHEQYF; CDR3 DNA: TGTGCCAGCTCACCCGAAGAGTTGGGACAGTCGGTCCACGAGCAGTACTTC
clone size: .; D gene: .; J gene: TRBJ1-1; V gene: TRBV30; CDR3 protein: CAWIRQALNTEAFF; CDR3 DNA: TGTGCCTGGATCCGACAGGCGCTGAACACTGAAGCTTTCTTT
clone size: .; D gene: .; J gene: TRBJ1-4; V gene: TRBV5-4; CDR3 protein: CASSLEGGRGEKLFF; CDR3 DNA: TGTGCCAGCAGCTTGGAGGGGGGGCGCGGTGAAAAACTGTTTTTT
clone size: .; D gene: TRBD2; J gene: TRBJ2-5; V gene: TRBV5-1; CDR3 protein: CASSLGREGETQYF; CDR3 DNA: TGCGCCAGCAGCTTGGGGCGGGAGGGAGAGACCCAGTACTTC
clone size: .; D gene: .; J gene: TRBJ1-6; V gene: TRBV4-2; CDR3 protein: CASGDGRGTIGGNSPLHF; CDR3 DNA: TGTGCCAGCGGAGATGGCCGCGGGACTATCGGAGGCAATTCACCCCTCCACTTT
clone size: .; D gene: .; J gene: TRBJ2-2; V gene: TRBV5-4; CDR3 protein: CASSFPWVSGTGELFF; CDR3 DNA: TGTGCCAGCAGCTTTCCCTGGGTCTCGGGGACCGGGGAGCTGTTTTTT
clone size: .; D gene: .; J gene: TRBJ2-7; V gene: TRBV7-2; CDR3 protein: CASSLLSVGEQYF; CDR3 DNA: TGTGCCAGCAGCTTACTTAGCGTGGGCGAGCAGTACTTC
clone size: .; D gene: .; J gene: TRBJ2-7; V gene: TRBV5-4; CDR3 protein: CASSLGGQVGTYEQYF; CDR3 DNA: TGTGCCAGCAGCCTGGGGGGCCAGGTCGGCACCTACGAGCAGTACTTC
clone size: .; D gene: TRBD2; J gene: TRBJ2-1; V gene: TRBV4-2; CDR3 protein: CASSQTLAGTYYNEQFF; CDR3 DNA: TGTGCCAGCAGCCAAACCCTAGCGGGGACCTACTACAATGAGCAGTTCTTC
clone size: .; D gene: TRBD2; J gene: TRBJ2-1; V gene: TRBV29-1; CDR3 protein: CSGSSGGVYNEQFF; CDR3 DNA: TGCAGCGGGAGTAGCGGGGGAGTATACAATGAGCAGTTCTTC
clone size: .; D gene: .; J gene: TRBJ2-3; V gene: TRBV11-2; CDR3 protein: CASSFEAQSRSTDTQYF; CDR3 DNA: TGTGCCAGCAGCTTCGAGGCGCAGTCCCGGTCAACGGATACGCAGTATTTT
clone size: .; D gene: .; J gene: TRBJ2-2; V gene: TRBV18; CDR3 protein: CASSPGPLSGTGELFF; CDR3 DNA: TGTGCCAGCTCACCAGGGCCCCTCAGTGGCACCGGGGAGCTGTTTTTT
clone size: .; D gene: TRBD1; J gene: TRBJ1-1; V gene: TRBV19; CDR3 protein: CASSIQRGQWAEAFF; CDR3 DNA: TGTGCCAGTAGTATCCAGAGGGGGCAATGGGCTGAAGCTTTCTTT
clone size: .; D gene: .; J gene: TRBJ2-2; V gene: TRBV6-5; CDR3 protein: CASSYRGRDGELFF; CDR3 DNA: TGTGCCAGCAGTTACAGGGGGCGGGACGGGGAGCTGTTTTTT
clone size: .; D gene: TRBD1; J gene: TRBJ1-5; V gene: TRBV6-6; CDR3 protein: CASSYQMDRTNQPQHF; CDR3 DNA: TGTGCCAGCAGTTACCAAATGGACAGGACTAATCAGCCCCAGCATTTT
clone size: .; D gene: TRBD2; J gene: TRBJ2-5; V gene: TRBV4-1; CDR3 protein: CASSQEGQRGKGPQYF; CDR3 DNA: TGCGCCAGCAGCCAAGAAGGTCAGCGGGGGAAAGGGCCCCAGTACTTC
clone size: .; D gene: TRBD1; J gene: TRBJ2-3; V gene: TRBV12-5; CDR3 protein: CASGLVFTGTGGSDTQYF; CDR3 DNA: TGTGCTAGTGGTTTGGTTTTTACCGGGACAGGGGGCTCTGATACGCAGTATTTT
clone size: .; D gene: .; J gene: TRBJ2-7; V gene: TRBV7-9; CDR3 protein: CASSSGGSSYEQYF; CDR3 DNA: TGTGCCAGCAGCTCTGGGGGGAGCTCCTACGAGCAGTACTTC
clone size: .; D gene: TRBD1; J gene: TRBJ2-1; V gene: TRBV10-1; CDR3 protein: CASSRGQYNEQFF; CDR3 DNA: TGCGCCAGCAGCCGGGGACAGTACAATGAGCAGTTCTTC
clone size: .; D gene: .; J gene: TRBJ2-7; V gene: TRBV28; CDR3 protein: CASSSYRTEDF; CDR3 DNA: TGTGCCAGCAGTTCTTATAGGACAGAGGACTTC
clone size: .; D gene: TRBD1; J gene: TRBJ2-3; V gene: TRBV19; CDR3 protein: CASSPLGQGLSTDTQYF; CDR3 DNA: TGTGCCAGTAGTCCCCTCGGACAGGGACTTAGCACAGATACGCAGTATTTT
clone size: .; D gene: .; J gene: TRBJ1-3; V gene: TRBV5-1; CDR3 protein: CASSLGQTGNTIYF; CDR3 DNA: TGCGCCAGCAGCTTGGGACAGACCGGAAACACCATATATTTT
clone size: .; D gene: .; J gene: TRBJ2-5; V gene: TRBV7-3; CDR3 protein: CASSPWGSEETQYF; CDR3 DNA: TGTGCCAGCAGCCCTTGGGGCAGCGAAGAGACCCAGTACTTC
clone size: .; D gene: .; J gene: TRBJ2-1; V gene: TRBV6-5; CDR3 protein: CASSYGQSNEQFF; CDR3 DNA: TGTGCCAGCAGTTACGGGCAGAGCAATGAGCAGTTCTTC
clone size: .; D gene: .; J gene: TRBJ1-2; V gene: TRBV6-1; CDR3 protein: CASKRGQLNYGYTF; CDR3 DNA: TGTGCCAGTAAACGAGGACAGCTCAACTATGGCTACACCTTC
clone size: .; D gene: TRBD2; J gene: TRBJ2-3; V gene: TRBV10-3; CDR3 protein: CAISGGDLTDTQYF; CDR3 DNA: TGTGCCATCAGCGGGGGGGACCTCACAGATACGCAGTATTTT
clone size: .; D gene: TRBD2; J gene: TRBJ2-1; V gene: TRBV11-3; CDR3 protein: CASSPGGTSGYNEQFF; CDR3 DNA: TGTGCCAGCAGCCCTGGGGGGACTAGCGGCTACAATGAGCAGTTCTTC
clone size: .; D gene: TRBD1; J gene: TRBJ1-4; V gene: TRBV30; CDR3 protein: CAWSVRQGRKGEKLFF; CDR3 DNA: TGTGCCTGGAGTGTACGACAGGGGCGAAAGGGTGAAAAACTGTTTTTT
clone size: .; D gene: .; J gene: TRBJ1-5; V gene: TRBV6-5; CDR3 protein: CASSYRRPSRGQPQHF; CDR3 DNA: TGTGCCAGCAGTTACCGCAGACCGAGCAGGGGTCAGCCCCAGCATTTT
clone size: .; D gene: .; J gene: TRBJ2-3; V gene: TRBV9; CDR3 protein: CASSARFTDTQYF; CDR3 DNA: TGTGCCAGCAGCGCGAGGTTCACAGATACGCAGTATTTT
clone size: .; D gene: .; J gene: TRBJ2-5; V gene: TRBV19; CDR3 protein: CASSMAGPETQYF; CDR3 DNA: TGTGCCAGTAGTATGGCAGGGCCGGAGACCCAGTACTTC
clone size: .; D gene: TRBD2; J gene: TRBJ2-3; V gene: TRBV7-9; CDR3 protein: CASSLEASGNADTQYF; CDR3 DNA: TGTGCCAGCAGCTTAGAAGCTAGCGGGAATGCAGATACGCAGTATTTT
clone size: .; D gene: .; J gene: TRBJ2-7; V gene: TRBV23-1; CDR3 protein: CASSPCRDSYEQYF; CDR3 DNA: TGCGCCAGCAGTCCGTGTAGAGACTCCTACGAGCAGTACTTC
clone size: medium-sized; D gene: .; J gene: TRBJ1-3; V gene: TRBV6-7; CDR3 protein: CASSYSCRGSSGNTIYF; CDR3 DNA: TGTGCCAGCAGTTACTCATGCAGGGGCTCCTCTGGAAACACCATATATTTT
clone size: .; D gene: .; J gene: TRBJ1-6; V gene: TRBV19; CDR3 protein: CASSIDRAGGNSPLHF; CDR3 DNA: TGTGCCAGTAGTATAGATAGAGCAGGTGGTAATTCACCCCTCCACTTT
clone size: .; D gene: .; J gene: TRBJ2-7; V gene: TRBV6-5; CDR3 protein: CASTPIYPPTYEQYF; CDR3 DNA: TGTGCCAGCACTCCGATCTACCCGCCAACCTACGAGCAGTACTTC
clone size: .; D gene: TRBD2; J gene: TRBJ2-7; V gene: TRBV19; CDR3 protein: CASSIIAGTGEQYF; CDR3 DNA: TGTGCCAGTAGTATCATAGCGGGAACTGGGGAGCAGTACTTC
clone size: .; D gene: TRBD1; J gene: TRBJ2-7; V gene: TRBV6-5; CDR3 protein: CASSSRTGVVYEQYF; CDR3 DNA: TGTGCCAGCAGCTCTCGGACAGGGGTCGTCTACGAGCAGTACTTC